These T cell receptor beta chains were read from a single sample in a study of Ad26.COV2.S vaccination and SARS-CoV-2 variants. Produced via immunoSEQ multiplex PCR; TCRdb's table is partial and in-frame only. The sample lists hundreds of thousands of clones, about 90% occurring once. The sequences come from peripheral blood, collected in a trial of Ad26.COV2.S vaccine versus placebo. Receptors were obtained from a person between 18 and 60 years old who received the Ad26.COV2.S COVID-19 vaccine or a placebo. Each CDR3 is given with its conserved first and last residue. D genes are given only for firm matches. Some rows have no size entry. The others give once, few or many, or a class for an expanded clone.

J gene: TRBJ2-7; D gene: NA; V gene: TRBV7-9; clone size: NA; CDR3 DNA: TGTGCCAGCACCCTGGGGGGAGCTAGGGGAGTTGGAGAGCAGTACTTC; CDR3 protein: CASTLGGARGVGEQYF
J gene: TRBJ2-3; D gene: NA; V gene: TRBV7-2; clone size: few; CDR3 DNA: TGTGCCAGCAGCCCATCCACTGGGAGATGGACAGATACGCAGTATTTT; CDR3 protein: CASSPSTGRWTDTQYF
J gene: TRBJ2-4; D gene: TRBD2; V gene: TRBV7-2; clone size: NA; CDR3 DNA: TGTGCCAGCAGCCCCCATTTAGCGGGATTAGCCAAAAACATTCAGTACTTC; CDR3 protein: CASSPHLAGLAKNIQYF
J gene: TRBJ1-2; D gene: NA; V gene: TRBV13; clone size: once; CDR3 DNA: TGTGCCAGCAGCTTAGGACTAACCCCCGTGGGGGGCTACACCTTC; CDR3 protein: CASSLGLTPVGGYTF
J gene: TRBJ2-7; D gene: TRBD1; V gene: TRBV10-1; clone size: NA; CDR3 DNA: TGCGCCAGCAGCGGAGGACAGGGAAATCGCTACGAGCAGTACTTC; CDR3 protein: CASSGGQGNRYEQYF
J gene: TRBJ2-7; D gene: NA; V gene: TRBV28; clone size: NA; CDR3 DNA: TGTGCCAGCAGTACCTCAGTGGGCTCCTACGAGCAGTACTTC; CDR3 protein: CASSTSVGSYEQYF
J gene: TRBJ2-5; D gene: TRBD2; V gene: TRBV25-1; clone size: NA; CDR3 DNA: TGTGCCAGCAGTGAATGGGGTAGCGGGGGCCAAGAGACCCAGTACTTC; CDR3 protein: CASSEWGSGGQETQYF
J gene: TRBJ2-4; D gene: NA; V gene: TRBV7-2; clone size: NA; CDR3 DNA: TGTGCCAGCAGCTTGGACTTTCGCCCTCAAAACATTCAGTACTTC; CDR3 protein: CASSLDFRPQNIQYF
J gene: TRBJ1-2; D gene: NA; V gene: TRBV5-1; clone size: NA; CDR3 DNA: TGCGCCAGCAGCTTGGCCGGACAGAACTATGGCTACACCTTC; CDR3 protein: CASSLAGQNYGYTF
J gene: TRBJ1-2; D gene: NA; V gene: TRBV12-3/TRBV12-4; clone size: NA; CDR3 DNA: TGTGCCAGCAGTTTGGCGGGGAACTATGGCTACACCTTC; CDR3 protein: CASSLAGNYGYTF
J gene: TRBJ2-2; D gene: NA; V gene: TRBV12-3/TRBV12-4; clone size: NA; CDR3 DNA: TGTGCCAGCAGCCCCAGGATCGGGGAGCTGTTTTTT; CDR3 protein: CASSPRIGELFF
J gene: TRBJ1-1; D gene: NA; V gene: TRBV30; clone size: NA; CDR3 DNA: TGTGCCTGCAAGCAGGGCTGGGCTGAAGCTTTCTTT; CDR3 protein: CACKQGWAEAFF
J gene: TRBJ2-1; D gene: NA; V gene: TRBV5-1; clone size: NA; CDR3 DNA: TGCGCCAGCAGCTTGGCCCTCGGGAGCAATGAGCAGTTCTTC; CDR3 protein: CASSLALGSNEQFF
J gene: TRBJ1-5; D gene: NA; V gene: TRBV19; clone size: NA; CDR3 DNA: TGTGCCAGTAGTATAGGGGGGGATGCCCAGGCCCAGCATTTT; CDR3 protein: CASSIGGDAQAQHF